Sequencing of this TCR beta chain was carried out in a study of spatial heterogeneity in lung cancer. Findings and caveats of the study: Tracking of tumor mutation counts was seen in expanded intratumoral alpha and beta TCR counts.

Each CDR3 protein is one row after TCRdb ran MiXCR on the 5' RACE reads. The top ten clones hold 9% to 10% of a sample with more than 2,000 distinct CDR3 sequences, around 6.8% of them seen once. Germline-derived CDR1 and CDR2 are SEHNR and FQNEAQ (reference sequence). CDR3 size: 14 residues. Germline trimming cut 5 bases from V and 8 bases from J; bases unmatched to any gene: 4. In its sample, this clonotype is medium-sized. Antigen specificity is unknown. Specified time point: sample taken at primary tumor resection. TCRs were sequenced from unsorted whole RNA of tumor, nontumor lung or PBMC. This rearrangement joins TRBV7-9 to TRBJ2-3; TRBD2 aligns across 13 bases. Material: lung tumor tissue, obtained at surgery. The receptor comes from a female donor with early-stage non-small cell lung cancer. CDR3 sequence (DNA): TGTGCCAGCAGCCCCGGGACTAGCGGGGCTACGCAGTATTTT. Translating it yields CASSPGTSGATQYF. Looking up the rest from reference TRBV7-9 and TRBJ2-3 gives the full variable domain: DTGVSQNPRHKITKRGQNVTFRCDPISEHNRLYWYRQTLGQGPEFLTYFQNEAQLEKSRLLSDRFSAERPKGSFSTLEIQRTEQGDSAMYLCASSPGTSGATQYFGPGTRLTVL.